These 3 T cell receptor beta chains originate from one sample sequenced in a study of cytomegalovirus exposure and HLA in healthy donors. Primers included in the PCR were 60 Vbeta and 13 Jbeta primers. Only in-frame clones appear in the TCRdb table, and some are missing; sequencing was by immunoSEQ multiplex PCR. The table lists approximately 190,000 clones, around 83% of them singletons, with 6% to 8% in the top ten. The sequenced sample consisted of PBMCs. The source is a woman between 50 and 59 years old in good health and CMV-seropositive.

This rearrangement joins TRBV5-6 to TRBJ2-7, with 7 bases fitting TRBD2. This CDR3 contains 14 residues. The V gene's germline CDR1 is SGHDT and CDR2 YYEEEE. V trimming: 0 bases; J trimming: 3 bases; junction bases outside the gene matches: 3. Written as DNA, the CDR3 is TGTGCCAGCAGCTTGGGGACTAGAGGCTACGAGCAGTACTTC. Translation: CASSLGTRGYEQYF.

This clone has just one count. This chain's CDR3 is CASSSPDSPYGYTF. The CDR3 region has the DNA TGTGCCAGCAGTTCCCCGGACAGCCCCTATGGCTACACCTTC. This chain uses TRBV28 with TRBJ1-2; TRBD1 is a possible D gene (6 bases). V was trimmed by 4 bases and J by 4 bases, leaving 13 bases between them. Germline V CDR1 and CDR2: MDHEN, SYDVKM. The CDR3 length is 14 residues.

This chain joins TRBV7-9 and TRBJ1-2, with 7 nucleotides matching TRBD1. V shed 6 bases and J 7 bases; nucleotides not matched to a gene: 11. The CDR3 extends over 14 amino acids. Germline V gene data show CDR1 as SEHNR and CDR2 as FQNEAQ (reference sequence). CDR3 sequence: CASSAGGTVLGYTF. CDR3 nucleotides: TGTGCCAGCAGTGCTGGAGGGACAGTCCTTGGCTACACCTTC.